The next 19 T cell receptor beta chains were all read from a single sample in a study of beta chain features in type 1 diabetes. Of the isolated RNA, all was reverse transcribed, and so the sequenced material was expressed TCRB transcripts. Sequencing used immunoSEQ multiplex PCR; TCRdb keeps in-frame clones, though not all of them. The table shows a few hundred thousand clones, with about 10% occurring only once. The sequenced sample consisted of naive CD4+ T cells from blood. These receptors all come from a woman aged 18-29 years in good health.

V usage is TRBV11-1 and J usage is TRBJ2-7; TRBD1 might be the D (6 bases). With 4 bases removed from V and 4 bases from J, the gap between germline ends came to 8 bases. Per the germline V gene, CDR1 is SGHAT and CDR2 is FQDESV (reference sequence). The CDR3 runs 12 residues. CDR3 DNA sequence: TGTGCCAGCAGCTCCAGGGGTTACGAGCAGTACTTC. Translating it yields CASSSRGYEQYF.

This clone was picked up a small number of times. The CDR3 region is CASSFPDTVYGYTF. The CDR3 DNA reads as TGTGCCAGCAGTTTCCCGGACACAGTCTATGGCTACACCTTC. This rearrangement joins TRBV6-6 to TRBJ1-2, with D possibly matching TRBD1 (5 bases). Germline V gives CDR1 MNHNY, CDR2 SVGAGI (reference sequence). CDR3 length: 14 residues. With 4 bases removed from V and 4 bases from J, the gap between germline ends came to 13 bases.

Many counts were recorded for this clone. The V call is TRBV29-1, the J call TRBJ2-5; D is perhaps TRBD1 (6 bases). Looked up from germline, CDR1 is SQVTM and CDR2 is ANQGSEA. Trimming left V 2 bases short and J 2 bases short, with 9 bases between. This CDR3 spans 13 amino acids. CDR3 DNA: TGCAGCGTTGAACCAGACAGGCAAGAGACCCAGTACTTC. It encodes CSVEPDRQETQYF.

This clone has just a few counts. CDR3 residues: CASSPVGQGRTGANVLTF. The CDR3 nucleotides read TGTGCCAGCAGCCCCGTGGGACAGGGGCGGACTGGGGCCAACGTCCTGACTTTC. The chain couples TRBV25-1 to TRBJ2-6; TRBD1 matches at 10 bases. The CDR3 loop spans 18 amino acids. CDR1 and CDR2 (germline): MGHDK, SYGVNS. The ends lost 6 bases at V and 2 bases at J; junction bases unmatched: 10.

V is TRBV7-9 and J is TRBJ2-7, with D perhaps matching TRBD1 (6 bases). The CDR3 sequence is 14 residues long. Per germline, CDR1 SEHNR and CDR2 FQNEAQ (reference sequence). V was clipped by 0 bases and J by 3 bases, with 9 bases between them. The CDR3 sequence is CASSLAGQLYEQYF. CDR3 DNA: TGTGCCAGCAGCTTAGCGGGACAACTCTACGAGCAGTACTTC. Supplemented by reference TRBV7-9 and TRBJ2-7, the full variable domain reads DTGVSQNPRHKITKRGQNVTFRCDPISEHNRLYWYRQTLGQGPEFLTYFQNEAQLEKSRLLSDRFSAERPKGSFSTLEIQRTEQGDSAMYLCASSLAGQLYEQYFGPGTRLTVT.

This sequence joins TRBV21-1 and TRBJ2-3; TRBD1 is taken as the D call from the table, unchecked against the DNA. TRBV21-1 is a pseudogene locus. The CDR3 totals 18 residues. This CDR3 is CASSKVSPRGWGTDTQYF. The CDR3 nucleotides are TGTGCCAGCAGCAAAGTCTCTCCCAGGGGTTGGGGCACAGATACGCAGTATTTT.

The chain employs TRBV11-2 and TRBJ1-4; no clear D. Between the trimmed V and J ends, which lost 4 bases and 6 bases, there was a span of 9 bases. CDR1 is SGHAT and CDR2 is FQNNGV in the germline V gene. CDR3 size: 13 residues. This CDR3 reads CASSYGLHEKLFF. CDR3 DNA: TGTGCCAGCAGCTACGGGTTACATGAAAAACTGTTTTTT. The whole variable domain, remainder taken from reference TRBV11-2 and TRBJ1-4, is EAGVAQSPRYKIIEKRQSVAFWCNPISGHATLYWYQQILGQGPKLLIQFQNNGVVDDSQLPKDRFSAERLKGVDSTLKIQPAKLEDSAVYLCASSYGLHEKLFFGSGTQLSVL.

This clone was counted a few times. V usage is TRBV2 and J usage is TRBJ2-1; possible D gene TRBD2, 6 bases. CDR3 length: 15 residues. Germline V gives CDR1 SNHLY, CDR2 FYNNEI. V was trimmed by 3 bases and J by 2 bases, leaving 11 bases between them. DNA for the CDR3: TGTGCCAGCAGTGAGACGGGACTTGCCTACAATGAGCAGTTCTTC. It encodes CASSETGLAYNEQFF.

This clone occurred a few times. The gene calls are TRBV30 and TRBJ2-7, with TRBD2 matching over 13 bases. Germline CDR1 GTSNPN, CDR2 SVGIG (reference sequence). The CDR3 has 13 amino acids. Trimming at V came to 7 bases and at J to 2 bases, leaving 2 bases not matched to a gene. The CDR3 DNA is TGTGCCTTACTAGCGGGAGGGACCTACGAGCAGTACTTC. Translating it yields CALLAGGTYEQYF.

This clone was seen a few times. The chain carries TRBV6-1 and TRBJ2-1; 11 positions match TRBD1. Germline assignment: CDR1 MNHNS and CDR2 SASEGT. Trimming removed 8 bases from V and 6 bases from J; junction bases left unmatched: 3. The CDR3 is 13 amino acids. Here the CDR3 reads CASRGTGGNEQFF. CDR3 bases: TGTGCCAGCCGGGGGACAGGGGGCAATGAGCAGTTCTTC.

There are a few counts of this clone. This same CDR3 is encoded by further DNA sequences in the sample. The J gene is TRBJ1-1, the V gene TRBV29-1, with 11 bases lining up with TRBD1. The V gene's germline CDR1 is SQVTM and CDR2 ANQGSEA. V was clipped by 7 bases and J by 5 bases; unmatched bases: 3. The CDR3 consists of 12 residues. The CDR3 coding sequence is TGCAGCGGGGGGACAGGGGGGACTGAAGCTTTCTTT. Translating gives CSGGTGGTEAFF.

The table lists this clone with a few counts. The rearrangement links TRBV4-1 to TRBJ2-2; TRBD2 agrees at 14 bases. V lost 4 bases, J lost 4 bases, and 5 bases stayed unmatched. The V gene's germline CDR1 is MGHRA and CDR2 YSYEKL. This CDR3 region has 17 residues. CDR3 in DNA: TGCGCCAGCAGCCCGGGACTAGCGGGAGTGATCACCGGGGAGCTGTTTTTT. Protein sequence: CASSPGLAGVITGELFF.

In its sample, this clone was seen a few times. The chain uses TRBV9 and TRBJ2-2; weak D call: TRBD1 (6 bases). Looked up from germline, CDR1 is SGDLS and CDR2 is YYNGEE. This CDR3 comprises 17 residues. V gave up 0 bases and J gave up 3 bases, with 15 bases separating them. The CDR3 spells CASSVVAGATHTGELFF. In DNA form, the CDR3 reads TGTGCCAGCAGCGTAGTGGCAGGGGCTACTCACACCGGGGAGCTGTTTTTT.

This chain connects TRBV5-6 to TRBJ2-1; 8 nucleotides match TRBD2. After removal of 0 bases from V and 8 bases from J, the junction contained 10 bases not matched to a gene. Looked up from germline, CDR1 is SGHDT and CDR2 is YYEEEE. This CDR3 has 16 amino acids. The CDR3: CASSLARAGEGYEQFF. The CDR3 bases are TGTGCCAGCAGCTTGGCAAGAGCGGGAGAGGGTTATGAGCAGTTCTTC.

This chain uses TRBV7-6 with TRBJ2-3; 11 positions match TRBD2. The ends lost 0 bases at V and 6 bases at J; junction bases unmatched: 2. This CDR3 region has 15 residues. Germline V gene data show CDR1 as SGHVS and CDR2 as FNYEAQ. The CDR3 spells CASSLASGRVDTQYF. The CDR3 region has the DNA TGTGCCAGCAGCTTAGCTAGCGGGAGGGTCGATACGCAGTATTTT. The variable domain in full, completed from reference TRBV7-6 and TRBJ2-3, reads GAGVSQSPRYKVTKRGQDVALRCDPISGHVSLYWYRQALGQGPEFLTYFNYEAQQDKSGLPNDRFSAERPEGSISTLTIQRTEQRDSAMYRCASSLASGRVDTQYFGPGTRLTVL.

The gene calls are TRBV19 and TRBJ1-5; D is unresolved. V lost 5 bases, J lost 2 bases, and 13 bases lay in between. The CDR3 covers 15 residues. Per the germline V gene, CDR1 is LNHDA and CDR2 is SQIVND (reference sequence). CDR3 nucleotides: TGTGCCAGTAGTCCCCAACGAGGAGGCAATCAGCCCCAGCATTTT. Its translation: CASSPQRGGNQPQHF.

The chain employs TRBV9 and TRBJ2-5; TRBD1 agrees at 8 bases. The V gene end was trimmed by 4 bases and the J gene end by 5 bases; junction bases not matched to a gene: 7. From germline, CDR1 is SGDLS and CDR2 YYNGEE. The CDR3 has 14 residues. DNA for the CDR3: TGTGCCAGCAGCACACAGGGGGTCGGGGAGACCCAGTACTTC. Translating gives CASSTQGVGETQYF.

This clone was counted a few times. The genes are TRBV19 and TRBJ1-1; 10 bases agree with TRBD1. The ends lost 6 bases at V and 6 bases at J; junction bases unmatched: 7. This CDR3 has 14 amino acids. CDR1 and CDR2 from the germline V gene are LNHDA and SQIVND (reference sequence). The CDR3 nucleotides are TGTGCCAGTAGGCGCGCCGGGACAGGGGCTGAAGCTTTCTTT. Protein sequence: CASRRAGTGAEAFF.

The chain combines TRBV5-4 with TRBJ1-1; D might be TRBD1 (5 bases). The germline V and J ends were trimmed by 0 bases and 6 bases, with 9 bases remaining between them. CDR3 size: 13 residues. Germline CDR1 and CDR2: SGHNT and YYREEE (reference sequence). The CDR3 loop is CASSLAGRAEAFF. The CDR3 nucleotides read TGTGCCAGCAGCTTGGCAGGGAGGGCTGAAGCTTTCTTT.